This section outlines one TCR beta chain sequence together with its context. This clonotype was detected a few times. What this receptor recognizes is not known. Base quality data are lacking; no much larger clone is found one base away. Library preparation used 5' RACE. The listed sequencing device is Illumina HiSeq 2000. A universal primer binding site was added through template switching, and the final cDNA carried a unique molecular identifier so that TCR cDNA molecules could be counted accurately. Specific primers in the conserved constant-segment region were used to synthesize first-strand cDNA for TCR alpha and beta chains. To control for contamination, every cDNA library carried two barcodes: a SMART-Mk sample barcode plus Illumina barcodes. Two successive PCR steps introduced TruSeq adapter sequences along with Illumina sample barcodes. The TCR alpha and beta cDNA libraries were sequenced on the Illumina HiSeq platform using custom primers. The authors' pipeline ran thus. MiGEC processed the raw reads to extract unique molecular identifiers, while MiXCR was used to determine the CDR3 positions. Recombination models were inferred per individual with the repgenHMM and IGoR tools using an EM algorithm. The analysis of shared clonotypes was done with the tcR package in R, with sharing normalized by the product of cloneset sizes. Out-of-frame nonproductive sequences were analyzed to study raw recombination free of thymic and clonal selection effects. TCRdb reran the public reads through fastp at Q25 and MiXCR, keeping productive beta chains. Rows with one shared CDR3 protein collapse into an entry with the most common genes and DNA. For this entry, the V and J calls and clone size follow TCRdb and not the study's own pipeline. The sample contains 310,000 or so distinct CDR3 sequences, 6.5% to 9.5% of them found a single time. About 2.1% of the sample is in the top ten clones.

Every donor was a healthy Caucasian. Three pairs of female monozygotic twins, all aged roughly 18 to 29 years, made up the twin cohort. Miltenyi CD45RO+ enrichment and human naive T-cell isolation kits were used to isolate memory (CD45RO+) and naive T cells from PBMC. Looking up the germline V gene yields CDR1 SGHDN and CDR2 FVKESK. The CDR3 sequence holds 19 residues, the cysteine and phenylalanine included. The retained sequence is limited to the CDR3, 57 bases, with the frame set at the first base. V is pruned by 0 bases and J by 6 bases, leaving 11 bases of the junction without a gene match. The data belong to a study of identical twins (dated by TCRdb to the mid-2010s). With respect to the entire study: The study deep-sequenced TCR alpha and beta repertoires from monozygotic twins, unrelated adults of various ages and cord blood to test whether fetal clonotypes persist. To rule out contamination, replicate twin experiments were performed at different times with different library preparation protocols.

Study-wide findings and limitations: In monozygotic twins, out-of-frame TCR alpha sharing was systematically underestimated by recombination models, although the models agreed with sharing between unrelated individuals. The excess sharing between twins in beta out-of-frame sequences was weaker because fewer shared sequences reduced the signal-to-noise ratio. Out-of-frame TCR alpha sequences shared between twins showed an excess of low generation-probability sequences compared with coincidental sharing between unrelated individuals. Zero-insertion analyses could be partly confounded by invariant T cells such as MAIT and iNKT, although diverse VJ usage argued against such confounding for most clonotypes. Because the same donors could not be followed over many years, conclusions were based on cross-sectional statistical analysis. Fewer insertions were carried by abundant cord blood beta clonotypes, a similar but weaker trend appeared in young adult naive repertoires, and no such trend appeared in memory repertoires.

This sample was also put to use in a study of yellow fever vaccine responses in identical twins. The second study's paper adds: According to the authors, the vaccine-induced T cell response in identical twins seemed to be partly convergent and partly specific to each individual. Focusing on identical twins, the study followed the T cell clones that responded to the vaccine, and did so with precision.

The clonotype originates from a woman aged 18 to 35 in good health. The sequencing input was memory (CD45RO+) T cells sorted from blood. Explained via the paper, the cell subset or site label denotes: CD45RO+ enriched T cells. The sequence is built from TRBV14 and TRBJ2-4; the central 13 bases match TRBD2. The DNA is TGTGCCAGCAGCCAAGAGTGGGGGACTAGCGGGAAACATGGAAACATTCAGTACTTC. Its coded protein is CASSQEWGTSGKHGNIQYF.